This T cell receptor beta chain was sequenced for a study of OX40 agonist ivuxolimab in advanced cancers. Whole-study context: Anti-PD-1, anti-PD-L1 or anti-CTLA-4 therapy given earlier was allowed, and about 38% had some. Study-level results: Certain nonresponding patients likewise had low normalized T-cell clonal expansion. At 0.1 to 3.0 mg/kg, clonal expansion of CD4+ and CD8+ blood T cells had occurred by week 6.

The assay was immunoSEQ multiplex PCR, and TCRdb's table has in-frame clones only and misses some. The sample contains about 61,000 clones, roughly 90% of which appear only once. On this clone itself: Its cognate antigen is unknown.

V was trimmed by 7 bases and J by 7 bases, leaving 18 bases between them. Germline CDR1 SGHTA, CDR2 FQGNSA. The CDR3 spans 14 residues. The rearrangement uses TRBV7-2 and TRBJ2-3; the D gene is possibly TRBD2 (5 bases). This sample comprised CD4+ or CD8+ T cells sorted from blood, obtained in a trial of the OX40 agonist ivuxolimab. The receptor's source is an adult with an advanced solid tumor such as melanoma, head and neck, liver or kidney cancer. The CDR3: CASTSTGWANTQYF. CDR3 sequence (DNA): TGTGCCAGCACCTCTACGGGGTGGGCAAATACGCAGTATTTT.